A selection of T cell receptor beta chains follows, all from one sample in a study of blood T cell repertoires in COVID-19. The repertoire was sequenced with immunoSEQ multiplex PCR; TCRdb's copy has only in-frame clones and lacks some. The sample records approximately 210,000 clones, under 90% being singletons. Material for sequencing was PBMCs or T cells enriched from blood (not recorded which). These receptors came from a woman aged 45 to 65 with acute COVID-19. Each CDR3 is given with its conserved first and last residue. Each record gives: clone size, D gene, J gene, V gene, CDR3 protein, CDR3 DNA. The D gene is left open where the match is weak. Size is omitted from some rows. Given values are once, few, many or a class for expanded clones.

.,.,TRBJ2-1,TRBV18,CASSPGDFRQNEQFF,TGTGCCAGCTCACCGGGGGACTTTAGGCAAAATGAGCAGTTCTTC
once,.,TRBJ1-1,TRBV10-3,CAISEGGGPRTEAFF,TGTGCCATCAGTGAGGGGGGGGGCCCAAGGACTGAAGCTTTCTTT
.,TRBD2,TRBJ2-1,TRBV18,CASSRPGLVTYNEQFF,TGTGCCAGCTCACGGCCGGGACTAGTCACCTACAATGAGCAGTTCTTC
.,.,TRBJ1-6,TRBV12-5,CASGPPSSSYNSPLHF,TGTGCTAGTGGTCCCCCTTCTAGCTCCTATAATTCACCCCTCCACTTT
.,.,TRBJ2-5,TRBV5-4,CASSQGQTQETQYF,TGTGCCAGCAGCCAAGGACAGACCCAAGAGACCCAGTACTTC
.,.,TRBJ1-3,TRBV18,CASSPQTARSGNTIYF,TGTGCCAGCTCACCACAGACAGCTCGCTCTGGAAACACCATATATTTT
.,.,TRBJ1-5,TRBV21-1,CASSKSPRDRMKIGQPQHF,TGTGCCAGCAGCAAATCCCCCCGGGACAGGATGAAAATAGGGCAGCCCCAGCATTTT
.,.,TRBJ2-1,TRBV28,CASRGLNTNEQFF,TGTGCCAGCAGGGGGCTGAATACAAATGAGCAGTTCTTC
.,TRBD1,TRBJ2-1,TRBV7-9,CASSFRRDRDYNEQFF,TGTGCCAGCAGTTTCAGACGGGACAGGGACTACAATGAGCAGTTCTTC
.,TRBD1,TRBJ1-6,TRBV7-6,CASSVGDRTNSPLHF,TGTGCCAGCAGCGTCGGGGACAGGACAAATTCACCCCTCCACTTT
few,TRBD2,TRBJ2-1,TRBV18,CASSPGTSASYNEQFF,TGTGCCAGCTCCCCAGGGACTAGCGCTTCCTACAATGAGCAGTTCTTC
.,TRBD1,TRBJ1-3,TRBV19,CATQDRAGPGNTIYF,TGTGCCACCCAGGACAGGGCTGGACCTGGAAACACCATATATTTT
.,TRBD1,TRBJ1-2,TRBV28,CASSSLAGGAGYTF,TGTGCCAGCAGTTCTCTAGCAGGGGGCGCGGGCTACACCTTC
once,.,TRBJ2-7,TRBV5-1,CASSLVGAEQYF,TGCGCCAGCAGCTTGGTGGGGGCCGAGCAGTACTTC
few,.,TRBJ2-5,TRBV12-5,CASGLGTKTGGQETQYF,TGTGCTAGTGGTTTGGGAACCAAGACAGGCGGGCAAGAGACCCAGTACTTC
.,.,TRBJ2-7,TRBV5-1,CASSFGDRVYEQYF,TGCGCCAGCAGCTTCGGTGACAGAGTGTACGAGCAGTACTTC
.,.,TRBJ2-4,TRBV6-1,CASSDPVGRNIQYF,TGTGCCAGCAGTGATCCTGTGGGCCGAAACATTCAGTACTTC
.,.,TRBJ2-1,TRBV9,CASSVSFPGVGYNEQFF,TGTGCCAGCAGCGTGAGTTTCCCGGGGGTAGGCTACAATGAGCAGTTCTTC
.,TRBD2,TRBJ2-5,TRBV27,CASSLLTSGGKKETQYF,TGTGCCAGCAGTTTGTTGACTAGCGGGGGGAAAAAAGAGACCCAGTACTTC
.,.,TRBJ2-7,TRBV21-1,CASSTTGQVDYEQYF,TGTGCCAGCAGCACCACGGGACAGGTGGACTACGAGCAGTACTTC
.,.,TRBJ2-1,TRBV30,CAWVRRGGISSYNEQFF,TGTGCCTGGGTCCGAAGGGGGGGGATAAGCTCCTACAATGAGCAGTTCTTC
.,TRBD2,TRBJ2-1,TRBV3-1/TRBV3-2,CASSPSRLAGGHRNEQFF,TGTGCCAGCAGCCCATCTCGACTAGCGGGAGGCCATAGGAATGAGCAGTTCTTC
many,TRBD1,TRBJ1-6,TRBV12-5,CASGLVTGLASPLHF,TGTGCTAGTGGTTTGGTGACAGGGCTGGCCTCACCCCTCCACTTT
once,TRBD2,TRBJ2-2,TRBV7-9,CASRRAGGTGELFF,TGTGCCAGCAGGAGGGCGGGAGGTACCGGGGAGCTGTTTTTT
once,.,TRBJ2-1,TRBV24-1,CATSDSRRVWNEQFF,TGTGCCACCAGTGATTCGAGGCGGGTTTGGAATGAGCAGTTCTTC
.,.,TRBJ2-1,TRBV9,CASSVAGAPYNEQFF,TGTGCCAGCAGCGTAGCTGGGGCGCCCTACAATGAGCAGTTCTTC
.,.,TRBJ1-4,TRBV11-3,CASRQGFREKLFF,TGTGCCAGCAGACAGGGTTTCCGTGAAAAACTGTTTTTT
.,TRBD1,TRBJ1-6,TRBV3-1/TRBV3-2,CASREGRGTHSPLHF,TGTGCCAGCAGGGAGGGCAGGGGGACGCATTCACCCCTCCACTTT
.,.,TRBJ2-7,TRBV7-2,CASSITQGYEQYF,TGTGCCAGCAGCATAACTCAGGGGTACGAGCAGTACTTC
.,.,TRBJ1-1,TRBV5-1,CASSLPSQVAEAFF,TGCGCCAGCAGCCTGCCCTCACAGGTCGCTGAAGCTTTCTTT